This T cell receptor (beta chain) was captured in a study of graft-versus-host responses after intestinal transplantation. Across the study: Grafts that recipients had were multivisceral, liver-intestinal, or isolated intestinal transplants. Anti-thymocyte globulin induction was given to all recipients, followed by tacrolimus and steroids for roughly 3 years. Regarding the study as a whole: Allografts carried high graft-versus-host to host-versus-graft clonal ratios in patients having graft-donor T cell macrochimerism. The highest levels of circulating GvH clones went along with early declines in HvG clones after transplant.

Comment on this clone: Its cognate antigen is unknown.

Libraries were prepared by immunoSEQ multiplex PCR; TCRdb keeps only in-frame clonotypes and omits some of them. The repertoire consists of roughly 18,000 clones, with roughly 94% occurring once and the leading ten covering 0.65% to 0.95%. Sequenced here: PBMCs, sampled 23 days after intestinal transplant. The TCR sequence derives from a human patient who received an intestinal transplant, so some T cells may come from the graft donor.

The CDR3 nucleotides are TGTGCCAGCAGCTTGACAGGTGGAGGGGGTAACTATGGCTACACCTTC. This translates into CASSLTGGGGNYGYTF. This chain links TRBV7-9 with TRBJ1-2, with D possibly matching TRBD1 (6 bases). This CDR3 comprises 16 residues. Deletions cut 3 bases from V and 1 base from J, with 15 bases between. CDR1 and CDR2 (germline): SEHNR, FQNEAQ (reference sequence).